Shown below are 15 T cell receptor beta chains from a single sample sequenced in a study of neoadjuvant nivolumab and ipilimumab in lung cancer (dated by TCRdb to 2020 to 2021). The sample's time point label, decoded: pretherapy, before neoadjuvant immune checkpoint inhibitors. The library was generated by the immunoSEQ multiplex PCR assay. This immuneACCESS table, as held by TCRdb, lists in-frame sequences with V and J called but not all clones. Of the missing ones, under half trace to an unresolved V gene in checked studies; the others have no known cause. For this sample the table gives some 38,000 clones, of which 89% were detected only once. The ten largest clonotypes hold 2.5% to 3.5% of the sample. Sequenced material: peripheral blood, taken before neoadjuvant nivolumab, alone or with ipilimumab. Source of these receptors: an adult with non-small cell lung cancer.

The CDR3 reads CASSPGRFSYEQYF. DNA of the CDR3: TGTGCCAGCAGCCCCGGGCGATTCTCCTACGAGCAGTACTTC. V is TRBV7-8 and J is TRBJ2-7, with no clear D. Germline-derived CDR1 and CDR2 are SGHVS and FQNEAQ. Trimming removed 5 bases from V and 0 bases from J, with 11 bases in between. This CDR3 region has 14 residues.

The rearrangement uses TRBV10-1 and TRBJ2-3; D remains unclear. With 3 bases removed from V and 4 bases from J, the gap between germline ends came to 11 bases. Per the germline V gene, CDR1 is WNHNN and CDR2 is SYGVQD (reference sequence). The CDR3 consists of 14 residues. DNA for the CDR3: TGCGCCAGCAGTGAAGGTCAGTCGGCAGATACGCAGTATTTT. Translating it yields CASSEGQSADTQYF.

J is TRBJ2-5 and V is TRBV2; 12 bases match TRBD2. This CDR3 has 17 residues. Germline assignment: CDR1 SNHLY and CDR2 FYNNEI. V shed 8 bases, J shed 4 bases, and the junction held 14 bases outside the gene matches. CDR3 sequence reads: CASLGLLAGGPGETQYF. CDR3 nucleotide sequence: TGTGCCAGCCTAGGGCTCCTAGCGGGAGGGCCTGGAGAGACCCAGTACTTC.

The chain is built from TRBV7-2 and TRBJ2-3; D possibly corresponds to TRBD2 (5 bases). The CDR3 has 14 residues. From germline, CDR1 is SGHTA and CDR2 FQGNSA. The V gene lost 5 bases and the J gene lost 3 bases, with 12 bases spanning the gap. The CDR3 sequence is CASSASGYTDTQYF. DNA for the CDR3: TGTGCCAGCAGCGCGTCGGGGTATACAGATACGCAGTATTTT.

The chain uses TRBV30 and TRBJ1-1, with D possibly matching TRBD1 (6 bases). The CDR3 totals 15 residues. Germline CDR1 is GTSNPN and CDR2 is SVGIG (reference sequence). The V end lost 3 bases, the J end lost 4 bases, and 18 bases lay between the germline ends. The CDR3 coding sequence is TGTGCCTGGAGGGTCCCTGGACAGCGTACCACTGAAGCTTTCTTT. Amino acids: CAWRVPGQRTTEAFF.

This chain links TRBV9 with TRBJ2-1; 14 bases match TRBD2. Germline V gene lookup returns CDR1 SGDLS and CDR2 YYNGEE. The CDR3 spans 13 residues. The V and J ends lost 8 bases and 9 bases, in that order; junction bases with no gene match: 4. CDR3 amino acids: CASGLAGGFEQFF. The CDR3 nucleotides are TGTGCCAGTGGACTAGCGGGAGGCTTTGAGCAGTTCTTC. Based on the CDR3 plus reference TRBV9 and TRBJ2-1, the full variable domain is DSGVTQTPKHLITATGQRVTLRCSPRSGDLSVYWYQQSLDQGLQFLIQYYNGEERAKGNILERFSAQQFPDLHSELNLSSLELGDSALYFCASGLAGGFEQFFGPGTRLTVL.

The chain uses TRBV18 and TRBJ1-4, with a tentative D call TRBD1 (6 bases). Trimming cost V 6 bases and J 8 bases, with 16 bases left between them. The CDR3 runs to 14 residues. Germline V gene data show CDR1 as KGHSH and CDR2 as LQKENI. Here the CDR3 DNA reads TGTGCCAGCTCTGTAGACAGGTCCGAGGAAAAACTGTTTTTT. This codes for CASSVDRSEEKLFF.

This rearrangement joins TRBV7-9 to TRBJ2-3; tentatively, D is TRBD1 (6 bases). The germline CDR1 and CDR2 sequences are SEHNR and FQNEAQ (reference sequence). The CDR3 covers 14 residues. Trimming removed 2 bases from V and 2 bases from J, with 8 bases in between. For the CDR3, the DNA is TGTGCCAGCAGCTTATACAGGGTCACAGATACGCAGTATTTT. Residues: CASSLYRVTDTQYF.

The chain uses TRBV6-5 and TRBJ2-5, with D perhaps TRBD1 or TRBD2 (5 bases each). The CDR3 contains 14 residues. V dropped 6 bases and J dropped 3 bases, with 14 bases sitting between them. Germline assignment: CDR1 MNHEY and CDR2 SVGAGI. The CDR3 spells CASREAGQEETQYF. In nucleotides, the CDR3 is TGTGCCAGCAGGGAGGCAGGGCAAGAAGAGACCCAGTACTTC.

The V gene is TRBV5-4, the J gene TRBJ2-2; 10 nucleotides agree with TRBD2. Unmatched junction bases numbered 7, after V lost 5 bases and J lost 6 bases. The CDR3 has 15 residues. Germline loops: CDR1 SGHNT, CDR2 YYREEE (reference sequence). CDR3 in DNA: TGTGCCAGCAGTCTAGCGGGAGTTAATCCCGGGGAGCTGTTTTTT. It translates to CASSLAGVNPGELFF.

The chain employs TRBV30 and TRBJ2-1; 9 bases agree with TRBD2. The CDR3 loop spans 17 amino acids. With V trimmed by 0 bases and J by 4 bases, 10 bases remained unmatched. Germline-derived CDR1 and CDR2 are GTSNPN and SVGIG (reference sequence). For the CDR3, the DNA is TGTGCCTGGAGTGTACCCCAGGCTAGCGGGACTTACAATGAGCAGTTCTTC. This encodes CAWSVPQASGTYNEQFF.

The J gene is TRBJ1-2, the V gene TRBV7-2; no firm D call. The CDR3 is 14 residues long. V lost 5 bases, J lost 3 bases, and 13 bases lay in between. Germline V gives CDR1 SGHTA, CDR2 FQGNSA. The CDR3 nucleotides read TGTGCCAGCAGCATACCTCAGAACCACTATGGCTACACCTTC. Encoded protein: CASSIPQNHYGYTF.

This clone was counted a single time. The V gene is TRBV2, the J gene TRBJ1-2, with 9 bases identical to TRBD1. J gave up 3 bases and V 7 bases, and 6 bases lay outside the gene matches. The CDR3 is 14 residues long. Per the germline V gene, CDR1 is SNHLY and CDR2 is FYNNEI. The chain's CDR3 is CASKMDRGDYGYTF. The CDR3 DNA reads TGTGCCAGCAAGATGGACAGGGGAGACTATGGCTACACCTTC.

As DNA, the CDR3 is TGTGCCAGCAGCAGCCGACTCACCGGGGAGCTGTTTTTT. The encoded protein is CASSSRLTGELFF. The chain links TRBV7-2 to TRBJ2-2; D is ambiguous. There are 13 residues in the CDR3. Trimming left V 5 bases short and J 4 bases short, with 8 bases between. Germline-derived CDR1 and CDR2 are SGHTA and FQGNSA.

The chain carries TRBV28 and TRBJ2-7; D not certain. Trimming shortened V by 8 bases and J by 0 bases, and 5 bases separated the two germline ends. There are 11 residues in the CDR3. The germline V gene has CDR1 MDHEN and CDR2 SYDVKM. CDR3 nucleotide sequence: TGTGCCAGCCGGAACTCCTACGAGCAGTACTTC. Translating it yields CASRNSYEQYF.